This T cell receptor (beta chain) derives from a study of T cells in Graves' hyperthyroidism and ophthalmopathy. V shed 6 bases and J shed 0 bases, with 11 bases lying between them. The V gene's germline CDR1 is DFQATT and CDR2 SNEGSKA (reference sequence). This CDR3 is built from 13 residues. Diagnoses used clinical symptoms, serum thyroxine and TRAb, thyroid ultrasound and orbital computed tomography. This clonotype was counted ten times or more. The investigators amplified TCR beta CDR3 regions from RNA transcripts. First-round RT-PCR with HTBI primers amplified the TCR CDR3 region. MiXCR, run by TCRdb on the multiplex PCR reads, gives a single entry per CDR3 protein. Here the sample spans a few hundred thousand distinct CDR3 sequences, 15% to 18% being singletons.

The clonotype comes from a woman in her twenties or thirties with Graves' hyperthyroidism. Sequencing used blood. This chain links TRBV20-1 with TRBJ1-1; perhaps TRBD1 as D (5 bases). The CDR3, as DNA: TGCAGTGCCGGGGGACGGGTGAACACTGAAGCTTTCTTT. Translating gives CSAGGRVNTEAFF.